This section outlines one T cell receptor (beta chain) sequence together with its context. Sequencing was performed with immunoSEQ multiplex PCR; in TCRdb, only in-frame clones are kept and a portion is missing. The sample lists about 53,000 clones, nearly 95% occurring once. This sample is drawn from a study of T cells in tuberculosis. As to time point: new active TB diagnosis, blood taken before or within 7 days of starting treatment. The CDR3 is made up of 15 amino acids. The ends were cut back, 1 base at V and 2 bases at J, with 11 bases in the middle. The germline CDR1 and CDR2 sequences are MDHEN and SYDVKM.

The sample in question was PBMCs, obtained at tuberculosis diagnosis. The receptor was derived from an adult with tuberculosis. The J gene is TRBJ1-2, the V gene TRBV28, with D possibly being TRBD1 (6 bases). CDR3 protein: CASSLFLDRNYGYTF. In DNA, the CDR3 is TGTGCCAGCAGTTTATTTTTGGACAGAAACTATGGCTACACCTTC.